A selection of T cell receptor beta chains follows, all from one sample in a study of blood T cell repertoires in COVID-19. The table came from immunoSEQ multiplex PCR; TCRdb's copy has only in-frame clones and leaves some out. The sample includes 45,000 to 60,000 clones, approximately 85% seen only once; the top ten take around 17%. The source material was peripheral blood. All receptors derive from a human donor in a cohort sampled during active COVID-19. Both conserved end residues are part of each CDR3. The order of the fields is D gene, clone size, V gene, J gene, CDR3 protein, CDR3 DNA. The D gene is left open where the match is weak. Clone size is not always given. Where it is, it says once, few, many or a class for expanded clones.

TRBD1,-,TRBV19,TRBJ1-2,CASEDRGMGNYGYTF,TGTGCCAGCGAGGACAGGGGGATGGGTAACTATGGCTACACCTTC
-,-,TRBV5-1,TRBJ2-7,CASAPMGGSYEQYF,TGCGCCAGCGCACCTATGGGAGGATCCTACGAGCAGTACTTC
TRBD1,few,TRBV18,TRBJ1-1,CASSPAGGRTEAFF,TGTGCCAGCTCACCCGCAGGGGGCAGGACTGAAGCTTTCTTT
-,-,TRBV6-1,TRBJ2-5,CASSEQTSYQETQYF,TGTGCCAGCAGTGAACAGACTTCGTACCAAGAGACCCAGTACTTC
-,once,TRBV19,TRBJ1-1,CASSIQENTEAFF,TGTGCCAGTAGTATACAGGAGAACACTGAAGCTTTCTTT
TRBD1,-,TRBV11-2,TRBJ1-6,CASSLVEGGRSPLHF,TGTGCCAGCAGCTTAGTAGAAGGGGGCAGGTCACCCCTCCACTTT
TRBD2,-,TRBV11-2,TRBJ2-5,CASSRGLGEETQYF,TGTGCCAGCAGCCGGGGACTAGGAGAAGAGACCCAGTACTTC
-,-,TRBV4-1,TRBJ2-5,CASSQGTGNPETQYF,TGCGCCAGCAGCCAGGGTACAGGGAACCCAGAGACCCAGTACTTC
-,-,TRBV10-1,TRBJ2-1,CASSEWGGGGHNEQFF,TGCGCCAGCAGTGAGTGGGGCGGCGGGGGCCACAATGAGCAGTTCTTC
-,-,TRBV5-1,TRBJ2-3,CASSGTQIADTQYF,TGCGCCAGCAGCGGGACTCAAATCGCAGATACGCAGTATTTT
-,-,TRBV6-1,TRBJ1-2,CASSRSRDANYGYTF,TGTGCCAGCAGTCGGTCCAGGGATGCTAACTATGGCTACACCTTC
TRBD2,-,TRBV18,TRBJ2-3,CASREREGPADTQYF,TGTGCCAGTCGCGAGCGGGAGGGCCCTGCAGATACGCAGTATTTT
-,-,TRBV12-3/TRBV12-4,TRBJ1-2,CASSFTGSGGYTF,TGTGCCAGCAGTTTCACAGGATCGGGTGGCTACACCTTC
-,-,TRBV5-6,TRBJ2-2,CASSLVLVGGENTGELFF,TGTGCCAGCAGCTTGGTCTTGGTTGGGGGCGAGAACACCGGGGAGCTGTTTTTT
-,-,TRBV6-5,TRBJ1-4,CASSYSAIATNEKLFF,TGTGCCAGCAGTTACTCGGCAATTGCAACTAATGAAAAACTGTTTTTT
-,-,TRBV10-3,TRBJ1-5,CAISPQGVGNQPQHF,TGTGCCATCAGTCCCCAGGGTGTCGGCAATCAGCCCCAGCATTTT
-,-,TRBV6-6,TRBJ1-3,CASSYISLSGNTIYF,TGTGCCAGCAGTTACATATCCCTCTCTGGAAACACCATATATTTT
-,-,TRBV9,TRBJ2-7,CASSVTTGTPQYEQYF,TGTGCCAGCAGCGTTACAACGGGTACCCCTCAATACGAGCAGTACTTC
TRBD1,-,TRBV7-9,TRBJ2-7,CASSSWQGAGSYEQYF,TGTGCCAGCAGCTCCTGGCAGGGGGCGGGCTCCTACGAGCAGTACTTC
-,-,TRBV29-1,TRBJ1-1,CSVTRWGENTEAFF,TGCAGCGTGACGAGGTGGGGGGAGAACACTGAAGCTTTCTTT
TRBD2,-,TRBV9,TRBJ2-5,CASSAPGLASKTQYF,TGTGCCAGCAGTGCACCGGGACTAGCTTCGAAGACCCAGTACTTC
-,-,TRBV21-1,TRBJ1-4,CASSKGGTGFEKLFF,TGTGCCAGCAGCAAAGGTGGGACAGGTTTTGAAAAACTGTTTTTT
TRBD2,-,TRBV18,TRBJ2-4,CASSEIPGLAGGPKPRGKNIQYF,TGTGCCAGCTCAGAAATTCCGGGACTAGCGGGAGGGCCCAAACCCCGTGGCAAAAACATTCAGTACTTC
-,-,TRBV6-2/TRBV6-3,TRBJ1-1,CASSTSGYEAFF,-
TRBD1,-,TRBV27,TRBJ2-7,CASRTGFGEQYF,TGTGCCAGCAGGACAGGGTTTGGCGAGCAGTACTTC
TRBD1,-,TRBV5-6,TRBJ1-2,CASSLGEGQGWYGYTF,TGTGCCAGCAGCTTGGGAGAGGGACAGGGTTGGTATGGCTACACCTTC
-,-,TRBV29-1,TRBJ1-1,CSVVRTEGTEAFF,TGCAGCGTGGTCAGGACGGAGGGCACTGAAGCTTTCTTT
TRBD1,-,TRBV19,TRBJ1-5,CASRGTANQPQHF,TGTGCCAGTAGAGGGACAGCAAATCAGCCCCAGCATTTT
-,once,TRBV6-6,TRBJ1-4,CASSYTGVNEKLFF,TGTGCCAGCAGTTACACGGGGGTGAATGAAAAACTGTTTTTT
TRBD1,-,TRBV19,TRBJ2-2,CASRDRVSTGELFF,TGTGCCAGCCGGGACAGGGTGAGCACCGGGGAGCTGTTTTTT
-,-,TRBV9,TRBJ2-3,CASSVGGFVADTQYF,TGTGCCAGCAGCGTGGGAGGTTTCGTAGCAGATACGCAGTATTTT
-,-,TRBV6-1,TRBJ2-4,CASSEAGLFRNIQYF,TGTGCCAGCAGTGAAGCGGGCCTCTTTAGAAACATTCAGTACTTC
TRBD1,-,TRBV24-1,TRBJ2-2,CATSRDRARQNTGELFF,TGTGCCACCAGCCGGGACAGGGCGAGGCAGAACACCGGGGAGCTGTTTTTT
-,-,TRBV5-1,TRBJ1-1,CASSFQGSTEAFF,TGCGCCAGCAGCTTCCAGGGGAGCACTGAAGCTTTCTTT
TRBD1,-,TRBV18,TRBJ2-1,CASSPAGTVYNEQFF,TGTGCCAGCTCACCAGCCGGGACAGTATACAATGAGCAGTTCTTC
TRBD1,-,TRBV5-1,TRBJ1-4,CASSLSGTANEKLFF,TGCGCCAGCAGCTTATCCGGGACAGCGAATGAAAAACTGTTTTTT
TRBD1,-,TRBV7-6,TRBJ1-4,CASSQQGQGFGEKLFF,TGTGCCAGCAGCCAACAGGGACAGGGATTTGGCGAAAAACTGTTTTTT
TRBD1,-,TRBV6-5,TRBJ1-2,CASSYSQGTYYGYTF,TGTGCCAGCAGTTACTCACAGGGGACTTACTATGGCTACACCTTC
-,-,TRBV6-5,TRBJ2-1,CASSYGGLGNEQFF,TGTGCCAGCAGTTACGGCGGACTGGGCAATGAGCAGTTCTTC
TRBD1,-,TRBV5-6,TRBJ1-1,CASIKEGAGGTEAFF,TGTGCCAGCATCAAAGAGGGGGCCGGAGGCACTGAAGCTTTCTTT
TRBD1,-,TRBV9,TRBJ1-5,CASSPPRTGGLQPQHF,TGTGCCAGCAGCCCCCCCCGGACAGGGGGTCTTCAGCCCCAGCATTTT
TRBD1,-,TRBV19,TRBJ1-1,CASSIGAGGRGRSEAFF,TGTGCCAGTAGTATTGGGGCAGGGGGAAGGGGAAGGTCTGAAGCTTTCTTT
-,-,TRBV14,TRBJ2-3,CASSQDARGTDTQYF,TGTGCCAGCAGCCAAGACGCCAGGGGCACAGATACGCAGTATTTT
TRBD1,once,TRBV3-1/TRBV3-2,TRBJ2-2,CASSQGQGVSTGELFF,TGTGCCAGCAGCCAAGGACAGGGGGTGAGCACCGGGGAGCTGTTTTTT
TRBD1,few,TRBV19,TRBJ1-2,CASSPQGQGGSSYGYTF,TGTGCCAGTAGTCCCCAAGGACAGGGAGGCTCTTCTTATGGCTACACCTTC
TRBD1,-,TRBV28,TRBJ2-5,CASSRQGAGKETQYF,TGTGCCAGCAGCCGACAGGGGGCGGGTAAAGAGACCCAGTACTTC
-,-,TRBV20-1,TRBJ2-7,CSASGGGAAYEQYF,TGCAGTGCTAGTGGCGGTGGAGCGGCCTACGAGCAGTACTTC
-,-,TRBV7-9,TRBJ1-5,CASSLAAGNNQPQHF,TGTGCCAGCAGCTTAGCGGCAGGGAACAATCAGCCCCAGCATTTT
TRBD1,-,TRBV28,TRBJ1-2,CASSFAGGDGYTF,TGTGCCAGCAGTTTTGCAGGGGGCGATGGCTACACCTTC
TRBD1,-,TRBV5-1,TRBJ2-7,CASARTGGYEQYF,TGCGCCAGCGCCCGGACAGGGGGCTACGAGCAGTACTTC
-,-,TRBV5-6,TRBJ1-2,CASSPDYGGSGYTF,TGTGCCAGCAGCCCAGACTACGGGGGTAGTGGCTACACCTTC
TRBD2,-,TRBV11-3,TRBJ2-3,CASAGGRAPDTQYF,TGTGCCAGCGCGGGCGGGAGGGCCCCAGATACGCAGTATTTT
-,-,TRBV14,TRBJ1-1,CASSQDWNTEAFF,TGTGCCAGCAGCCAAGACTGGAACACTGAAGCTTTCTTT
-,-,TRBV23-1,TRBJ1-5,CASSSSGGKGPQHF,TGCGCCAGCAGTTCTTCTGGGGGGAAGGGGCCCCAGCATTTT
-,-,TRBV28,TRBJ1-1,CASRSDRLNTEAFF,TGTGCCAGCAGGTCGGACAGACTTAACACTGAAGCTTTCTTT
TRBD2,-,TRBV29-1,TRBJ2-4,CSATSGTSGAGWSKNIQYF,TGCAGCGCCACCTCAGGGACTAGCGGGGCTGGTTGGTCCAAAAACATTCAGTACTTC
-,-,TRBV30,TRBJ1-6,CAWSVFDSSYNSPLHF,TGTGCCTGGAGTGTGTTCGACTCTTCCTATAATTCACCCCTCCACTTT